Reported below is one TCR beta chain. The record originates from a study of cytomegalovirus exposure and HLA in healthy donors. This CDR3 has 14 residues. V trimming: 6 bases; J trimming: 14 bases; junction bases outside the gene matches: 12. The V gene's germline CDR1 is MDHEN and CDR2 SYDVKM. Primers for the PCR totalled 60 Vbeta and 13 Jbeta. Assay used: immunoSEQ multiplex PCR; TCRdb lists only in-frame clones, some missing. This table has about 38,000 clones, over 60% appearing once. The sample consisted of PBMCs. This receptor was identified in a man between 25 and 39 years old in good health and CMV-seronegative. The rearrangement uses TRBV28 and TRBJ1-6; 8 positions match TRBD1. CDR3 sequence (DNA): TGTGCCAGCAGGGACCGGACAGGGACCCCCACCCTCCACTTT. This translates into CASRDRTGTPTLHF.